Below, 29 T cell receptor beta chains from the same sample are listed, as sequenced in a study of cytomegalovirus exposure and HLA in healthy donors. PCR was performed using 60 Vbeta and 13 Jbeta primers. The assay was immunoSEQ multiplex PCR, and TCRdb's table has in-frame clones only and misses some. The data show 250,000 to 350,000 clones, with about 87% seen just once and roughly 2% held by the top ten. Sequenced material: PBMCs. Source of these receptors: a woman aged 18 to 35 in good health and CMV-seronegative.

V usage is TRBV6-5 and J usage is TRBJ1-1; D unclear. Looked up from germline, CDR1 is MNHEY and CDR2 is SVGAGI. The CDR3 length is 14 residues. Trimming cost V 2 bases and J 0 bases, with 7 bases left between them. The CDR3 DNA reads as TGTGCCAGCAGTTACAGCGGTATGAACACTGAAGCTTTCTTT. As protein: CASSYSGMNTEAFF.

CDR3 protein: CASSFGQGNSYEQYF. For the CDR3, the DNA is TGTGCCAGCAGTTTCGGACAGGGCAACTCCTACGAGCAGTACTTC. This chain joins TRBV6-5 and TRBJ2-7, with 8 positions matching TRBD1. Germline lookup yields CDR1 MNHEY and CDR2 SVGAGI. The J segment lost 0 bases and the V segment lost 4 bases, leaving 5 bases of the junction unmatched. The CDR3 extends over 15 amino acids.

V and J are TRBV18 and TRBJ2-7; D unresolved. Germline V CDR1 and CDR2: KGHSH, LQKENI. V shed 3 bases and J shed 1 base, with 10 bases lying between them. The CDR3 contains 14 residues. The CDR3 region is CASSPTYLSYEQYF. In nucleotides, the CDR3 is TGTGCCAGCTCACCCACCTATTTGTCCTACGAGCAGTACTTC.

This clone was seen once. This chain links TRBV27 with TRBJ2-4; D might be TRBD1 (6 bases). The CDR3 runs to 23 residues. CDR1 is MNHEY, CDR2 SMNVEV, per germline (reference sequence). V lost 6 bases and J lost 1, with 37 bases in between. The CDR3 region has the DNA TGTGCCAGCAGGCACAAAGGGGCTACAGGGAATTGGCCCCCCGGTACGGCCAAAAACATTCAGTACTTC. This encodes CASRHKGATGNWPPGTAKNIQYF.

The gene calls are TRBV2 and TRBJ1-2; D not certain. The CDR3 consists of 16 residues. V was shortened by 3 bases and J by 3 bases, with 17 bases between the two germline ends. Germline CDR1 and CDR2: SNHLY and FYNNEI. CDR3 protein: CASSESGEEEYYGYTF. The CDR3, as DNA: TGTGCCAGCAGTGAGAGCGGAGAGGAGGAGTACTATGGCTACACCTTC.

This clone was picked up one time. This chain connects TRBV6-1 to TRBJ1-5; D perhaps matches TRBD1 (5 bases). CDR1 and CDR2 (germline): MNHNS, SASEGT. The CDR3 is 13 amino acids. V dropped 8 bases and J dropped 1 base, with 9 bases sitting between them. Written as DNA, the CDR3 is TGTGCCAGCCAGGGTACCAGCAATCAGCCCCAGCATTTT. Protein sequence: CASQGTSNQPQHF.

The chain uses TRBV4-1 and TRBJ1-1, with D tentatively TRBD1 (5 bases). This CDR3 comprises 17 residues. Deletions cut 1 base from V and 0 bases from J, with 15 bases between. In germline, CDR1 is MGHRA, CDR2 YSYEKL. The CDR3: CASSQVWAGPMNTEAFF. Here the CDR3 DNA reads TGCGCCAGCAGCCAAGTATGGGCAGGGCCAATGAACACTGAAGCTTTCTTT.

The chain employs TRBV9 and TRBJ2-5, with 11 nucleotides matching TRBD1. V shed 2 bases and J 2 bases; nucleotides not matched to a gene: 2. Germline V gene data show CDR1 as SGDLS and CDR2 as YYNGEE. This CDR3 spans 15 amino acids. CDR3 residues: CASSVDRGLQETQYF. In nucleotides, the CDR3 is TGTGCCAGCAGCGTGGACAGGGGGCTACAAGAGACCCAGTACTTC.

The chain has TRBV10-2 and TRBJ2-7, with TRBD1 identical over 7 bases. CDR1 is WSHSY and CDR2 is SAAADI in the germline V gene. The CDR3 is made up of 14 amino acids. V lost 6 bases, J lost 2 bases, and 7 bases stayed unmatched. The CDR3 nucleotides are TGCGCCAGCAGCAAACGGGACAGTCCCTACGAGCAGTACTTC. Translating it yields CASSKRDSPYEQYF.

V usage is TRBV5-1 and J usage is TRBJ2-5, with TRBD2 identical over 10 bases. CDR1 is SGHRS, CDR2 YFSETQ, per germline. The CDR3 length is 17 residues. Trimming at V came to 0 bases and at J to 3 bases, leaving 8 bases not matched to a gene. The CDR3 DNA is TGCGCCAGCAGCTTGGGTGTGCTAGCGGGGGCGGAAGAGACCCAGTACTTC. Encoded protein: CASSLGVLAGAEETQYF.

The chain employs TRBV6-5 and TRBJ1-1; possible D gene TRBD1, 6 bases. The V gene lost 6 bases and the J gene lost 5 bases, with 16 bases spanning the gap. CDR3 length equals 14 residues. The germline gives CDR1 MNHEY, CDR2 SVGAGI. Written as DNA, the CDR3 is TGTGCCAGCAGAAAGGACAGATCTCTTACTGAAGCTTTCTTT. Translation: CASRKDRSLTEAFF.

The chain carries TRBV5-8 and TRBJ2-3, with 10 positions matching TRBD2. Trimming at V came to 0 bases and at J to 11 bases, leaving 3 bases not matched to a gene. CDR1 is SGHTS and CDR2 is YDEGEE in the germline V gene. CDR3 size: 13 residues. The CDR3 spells CASSLASGGEQYF. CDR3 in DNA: TGTGCCAGCAGCTTGGCTAGCGGGGGAGAGCAGTATTTT.

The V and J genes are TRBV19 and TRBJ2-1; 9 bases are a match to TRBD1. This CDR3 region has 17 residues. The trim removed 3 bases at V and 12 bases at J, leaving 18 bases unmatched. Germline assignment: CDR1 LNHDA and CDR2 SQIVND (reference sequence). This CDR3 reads CASSIDLRDRASRRQFF. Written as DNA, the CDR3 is TGTGCCAGTAGTATTGACCTCCGGGACAGGGCGTCGAGACGGCAGTTCTTC.

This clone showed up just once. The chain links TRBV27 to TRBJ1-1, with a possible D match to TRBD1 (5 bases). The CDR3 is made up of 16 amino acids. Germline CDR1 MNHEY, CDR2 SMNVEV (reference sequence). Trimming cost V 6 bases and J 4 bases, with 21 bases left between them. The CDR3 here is CASSPGPQVWPTEAFF. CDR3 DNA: TGTGCCAGCAGCCCAGGGCCGCAGGTTTGGCCCACTGAAGCTTTCTTT.

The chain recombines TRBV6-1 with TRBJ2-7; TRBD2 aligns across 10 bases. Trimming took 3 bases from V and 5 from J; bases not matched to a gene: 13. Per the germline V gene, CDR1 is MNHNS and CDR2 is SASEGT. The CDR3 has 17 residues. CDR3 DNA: TGTGCCAGCAGTGAGTGGGGACCGGGGGGGACTAGCGACGAGCAGTACTTC. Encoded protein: CASSEWGPGGTSDEQYF.

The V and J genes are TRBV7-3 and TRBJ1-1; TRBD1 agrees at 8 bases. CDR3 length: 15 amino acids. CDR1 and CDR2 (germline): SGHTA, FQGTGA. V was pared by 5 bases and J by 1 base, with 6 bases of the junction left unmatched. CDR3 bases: TGTGCCAGCAGCCTTCGACAGGGGACGAACACTGAAGCTTTCTTT. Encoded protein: CASSLRQGTNTEAFF.

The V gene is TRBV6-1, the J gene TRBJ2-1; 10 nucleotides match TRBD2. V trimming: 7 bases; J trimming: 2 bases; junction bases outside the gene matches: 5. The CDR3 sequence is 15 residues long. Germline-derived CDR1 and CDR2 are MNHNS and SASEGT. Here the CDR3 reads CASNRAGGTYNEQFF. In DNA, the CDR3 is TGTGCCAGCAACCGAGCGGGGGGGACCTACAATGAGCAGTTCTTC.

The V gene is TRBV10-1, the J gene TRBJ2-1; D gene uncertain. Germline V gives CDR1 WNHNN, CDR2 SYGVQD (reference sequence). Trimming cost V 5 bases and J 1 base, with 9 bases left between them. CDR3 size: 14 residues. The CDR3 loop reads CASSLGESYNEQFF. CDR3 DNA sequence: TGCGCCAGCAGTCTAGGTGAATCCTACAATGAGCAGTTCTTC.

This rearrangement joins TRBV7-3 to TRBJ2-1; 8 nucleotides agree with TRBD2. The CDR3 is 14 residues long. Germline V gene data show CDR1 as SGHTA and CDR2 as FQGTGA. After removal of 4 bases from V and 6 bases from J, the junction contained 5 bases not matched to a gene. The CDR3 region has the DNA TGTGCCAGCAGCTCGGGAGGGACCCCCAATGAGCAGTTCTTC. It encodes CASSSGGTPNEQFF.

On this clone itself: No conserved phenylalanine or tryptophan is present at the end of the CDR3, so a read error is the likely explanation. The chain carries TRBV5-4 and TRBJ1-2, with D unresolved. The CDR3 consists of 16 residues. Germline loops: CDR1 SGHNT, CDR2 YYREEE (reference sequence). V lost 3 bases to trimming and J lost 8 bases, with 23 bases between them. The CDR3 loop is CASSSYRNPLPGGYTL. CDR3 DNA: TGTGCCAGCAGCTCCTATCGCAACCCCCTCCCTGGGGGCTACACCCTC.

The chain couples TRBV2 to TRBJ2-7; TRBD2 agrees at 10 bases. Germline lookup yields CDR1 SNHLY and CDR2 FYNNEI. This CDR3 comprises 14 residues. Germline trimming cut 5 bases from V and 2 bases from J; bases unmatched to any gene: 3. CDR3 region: CASSTSGVTYEQYF. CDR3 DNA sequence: TGTGCCAGCAGTACTAGCGGGGTAACCTACGAGCAGTACTTC.

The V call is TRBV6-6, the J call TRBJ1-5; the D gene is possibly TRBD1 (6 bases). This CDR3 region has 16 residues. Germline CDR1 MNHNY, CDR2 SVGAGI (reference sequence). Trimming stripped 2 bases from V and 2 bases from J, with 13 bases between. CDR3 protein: CASSYGQGGRNQPQHF. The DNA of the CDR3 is TGTGCCAGCAGTTACGGCCAAGGGGGTCGCAATCAGCCCCAGCATTTT.

The CDR3 sequence is CASSRVRDTYNSPLHF. CDR3 in DNA: TGCGCCAGCAGCCGGGTCCGGGACACATATAATTCACCCCTCCACTTT. The chain joins TRBV4-1 to TRBJ1-6, with D possibly being TRBD1 (6 bases). This CDR3 has 16 amino acids. Germline values: CDR1 MGHRA, CDR2 YSYEKL. Trimming cost V 4 bases and J 4 bases, with 14 bases left between them.

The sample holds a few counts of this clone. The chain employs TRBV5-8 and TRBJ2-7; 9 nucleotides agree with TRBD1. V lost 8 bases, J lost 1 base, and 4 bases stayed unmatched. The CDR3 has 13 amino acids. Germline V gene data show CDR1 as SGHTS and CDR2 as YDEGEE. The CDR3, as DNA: TGTGCCAGTAGGGGACAGGGATCCTACGAGCAGTACTTC. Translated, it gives CASRGQGSYEQYF.

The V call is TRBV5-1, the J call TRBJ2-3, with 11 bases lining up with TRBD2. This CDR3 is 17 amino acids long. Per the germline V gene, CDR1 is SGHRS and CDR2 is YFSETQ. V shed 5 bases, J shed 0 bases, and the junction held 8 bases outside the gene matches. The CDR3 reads CASRRYSGGGSTDTQYF. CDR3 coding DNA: TGCGCCAGCAGACGATATAGCGGGGGGGGTAGCACAGATACGCAGTATTTT.

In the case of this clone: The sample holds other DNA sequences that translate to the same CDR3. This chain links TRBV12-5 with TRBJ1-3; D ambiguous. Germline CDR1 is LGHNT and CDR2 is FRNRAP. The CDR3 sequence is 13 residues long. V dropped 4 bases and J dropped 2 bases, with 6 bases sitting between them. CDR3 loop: CASGSGAGNTIYF. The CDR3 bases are TGTGCTAGTGGTTCCGGGGCTGGAAACACCATATATTTT.

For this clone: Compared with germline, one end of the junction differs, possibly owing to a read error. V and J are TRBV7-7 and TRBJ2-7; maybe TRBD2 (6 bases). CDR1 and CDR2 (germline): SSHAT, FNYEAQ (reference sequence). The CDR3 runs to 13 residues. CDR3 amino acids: CASSLGLASEQYF. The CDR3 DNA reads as TGTGCTAGCAGCTTAGGTCTAGCGTCCGAGCAGTACTTC.

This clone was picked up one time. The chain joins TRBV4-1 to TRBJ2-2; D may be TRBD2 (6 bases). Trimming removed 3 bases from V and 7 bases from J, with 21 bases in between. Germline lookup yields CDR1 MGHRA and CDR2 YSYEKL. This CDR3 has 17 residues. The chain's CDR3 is CASSQSPGWGEDGELFF. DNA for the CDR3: TGCGCCAGCAGCCAGTCCCCTGGGTGGGGGGAAGACGGGGAGCTGTTTTTT.

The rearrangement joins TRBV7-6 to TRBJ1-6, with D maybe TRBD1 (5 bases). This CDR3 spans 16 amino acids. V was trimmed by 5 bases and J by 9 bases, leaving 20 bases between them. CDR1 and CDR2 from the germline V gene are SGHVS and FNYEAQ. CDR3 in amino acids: CASSPKAGQGLSPLHF. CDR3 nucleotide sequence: TGTGCCAGCAGCCCAAAGGCAGGCCAGGGTCTTTCACCCCTCCACTTT.